The rows below give T cell receptor beta chains drawn from one sample of a study of T cell responses to AZD1222 COVID-19 vaccine. Using immunoSEQ multiplex PCR, the repertoire was profiled, and TCRdb retains in-frame clones only, with some absent. The sample carries approximately 160,000 clones, just under 95% recorded once. Here the sequenced sample was peripheral blood, taken on day 0 of AZD1222 vaccination. The receptors stem from an adult in good health. The CDR3 runs from the conserved cysteine through the conserved F or W. A D gene is named only where the DNA matches it firmly. Clone size is shown for a subset of rows, as once, few, many or a class of expanded clone.

CDR3 DNA	CDR3 protein	D gene	clone size	CDR3 length	V gene	J gene
TGTGCCTGGAGTGTACAGGGGGATCAGCCCCAGCATTTT	CAWSVQGDQPQHF	TRBD1	-	13	TRBV30	TRBJ1-5
TGCGCCAGCAGCTTGGTACGGGGGGTCCAAGAGACCCAGTACTTC	CASSLVRGVQETQYF	TRBD2	-	15	TRBV5-1	TRBJ2-5
TGTGCCAGCAGCCACGACGGCGAGCAGTACTTC	CASSHDGEQYF	-	-	11	TRBV3-1/TRBV3-2	TRBJ2-7
TGTGCCAGTAGTATCAAGGCAGGTAATCAGCCCCAGCATTTT	CASSIKAGNQPQHF	-	-	14	TRBV19	TRBJ1-5
TGTGCCAGCAGCTCCCCGACCCTCCGGGCGTTCGACACTGAAGCTTTCTTT	CASSSPTLRAFDTEAFF	-	-	17	TRBV5-5	TRBJ1-1
TGTGCCAGCAGTAAACAGGAAATCTACCAAGATACGCAGTATTTT	CASSKQEIYQDTQYF	-	-	15	TRBV6-6	TRBJ2-3
TGTGCCAGTAGACCACAGGGAGAGGGGGTCCTCCAGATGGCCACTGAAGCTTTCTTT	CASRPQGEGVLQMATEAFF	-	-	19	TRBV19	TRBJ1-1
TGTGCCAGCTCACCAGACGGACAGCCTGGCGGGCCCCAGCATTTT	CASSPDGQPGGPQHF	-	-	15	TRBV18	TRBJ1-5
TGTGCCAGCAGTTTGGGCCTAGAGGAGTTCTTC	CASSLGLEEFF	-	once	11	TRBV28	TRBJ2-1
TGTGCCTGGAACTCCCGACCGGTAGGAAAACTGTTTTTT	CAWNSRPVGKLFF	-	few	13	TRBV30	TRBJ1-4
TGTGCCAGCGGACCCTCCGGGACAGCTTTCGGCTACACCTTC	CASGPSGTAFGYTF	TRBD1	-	14	TRBV6-5	TRBJ1-2
TGTGCCAGCAGTTCCCGGAACGACAGGGAAGGGCAGTACTTC	CASSSRNDREGQYF	TRBD1	-	14	TRBV27	TRBJ2-7
TGTGCCAGCAGCTTGGGGACTAGCGGGGGACATCCAGATACGCAGTATTTT	CASSLGTSGGHPDTQYF	TRBD2	-	17	TRBV5-4	TRBJ2-3
TGTGCCAGCAGTAAGACAGGGGGCAGTGGCTACACCTTC	CASSKTGGSGYTF	TRBD1	-	13	TRBV28	TRBJ1-2
TGTGCCAGTAGTCCCTCTGGAGGGGAAGAGACCCAGTACTTC	CASSPSGGEETQYF	-	-	14	TRBV19	TRBJ2-5
TGCGCCAGCAGCCAAGAAATAGCGGGGGGGCGGTACAATGAGCAGTTCTTC	CASSQEIAGGRYNEQFF	TRBD2	-	17	TRBV4-3	TRBJ2-1
TGTGCCAGCAGTTTACGGGGGTATGGCTACACCTTC	CASSLRGYGYTF	-	-	12	TRBV28	TRBJ1-2
TGTGCCAGCAGCCAACAAGGGGACAGGGGATTACATGGCTACACCTTC	CASSQQGDRGLHGYTF	TRBD1	-	16	TRBV11-3	TRBJ1-2
TGTGCCAGCACCAAGACAGGGGGCGACTACAATGAGCAGTTCTTC	CASTKTGGDYNEQFF	TRBD1	-	15	TRBV6-5	TRBJ2-1
TGTGCCATCAGTGAGACACTGGCGGACTACTATGGCTACACCTTC	CAISETLADYYGYTF	-	-	15	TRBV10-3	TRBJ1-2
TGTGCCAGCAGTTTACAACAGGGTTACGAGCAGTACTTC	CASSLQQGYEQYF	-	-	13	TRBV7-3	TRBJ2-7
TGTGCCAGCAGCTTATGGGGGACTGGAAACACCATATATTTT	CASSLWGTGNTIYF	-	few	14	TRBV7-9	TRBJ1-3
TGTGCCAGCAGTTTACGAGCGGGACGGGGAGGCGGAATAAACACTGAAGCTTTCTTT	CASSLRAGRGGGINTEAFF	-	once	19	TRBV27	TRBJ1-1
TGTGCCAGCAGTGAAGCGCTCAGGGCGAGGGGCTACACCTTC	CASSEALRARGYTF	-	-	14	TRBV6-1	TRBJ1-2
TGTGCCAGCTCACCAGGACACGAAGCTTTCTTT	CASSPGHEAFF	-	-	11	TRBV18	TRBJ1-1
TGTGCCAGCAGCTTGGGGAGCACAGATACGCAGTATTTT	CASSLGSTDTQYF	-	-	13	TRBV5-6	TRBJ2-3
TGTGCCAGCAGCCAAGACCAGACAGCCACCCCGTACGAGCAGTACTTC	CASSQDQTATPYEQYF	-	once	16	TRBV3-1/TRBV3-2	TRBJ2-7
TGTGCCAGCAGTCCACAGGGGCCCCGCCAGTTCTTC	CASSPQGPRQFF	TRBD1	-	12	TRBV12-3/TRBV12-4	TRBJ2-1
TGTGCCACCAGTGGGTGGGGGCAGGGGAGCACAGATACGCAGTATTTT	CATSGWGQGSTDTQYF	-	-	16	TRBV24-1	TRBJ2-3
TGTGCCACCTCGGGCGGGCCGAACACTGAAGCTTTCTTT	CATSGGPNTEAFF	-	-	13	TRBV2	TRBJ1-1
TGTGCCAGTAGCGGATGGGACAGGAATCAGCCCCAGCATTTT	CASSGWDRNQPQHF	TRBD1	once	14	TRBV19	TRBJ1-5
TGTGCCAGCAGCAAGATCGGGCTCCGTGCGGCCCAGTACTTC	CASSKIGLRAAQYF	-	-	14	TRBV28	TRBJ2-5
TGTGCCATCAGTGACGATCGGGTTCTGGAGCCCCAGCATTTT	CAISDDRVLEPQHF	-	-	14	TRBV10-3	TRBJ1-5
TGTGCCAGCTCACTCCTACCACAGGGGACTGAGAATGGCTACACCTTC	CASSLLPQGTENGYTF	TRBD1	-	16	TRBV18	TRBJ1-2
TGTGCTAGTGGTTTGAGGTCGGCCCGTCAACAAGAGACCCAGTACTTC	CASGLRSARQQETQYF	-	-	16	TRBV12-5	TRBJ2-5
TGTGCCAGCAGCCAAGACACGTTCAACTATGGCTACACCTTC	CASSQDTFNYGYTF	-	-	14	TRBV3-1/TRBV3-2	TRBJ1-2
TGTGCCAGCAGCCAATTCCCCGGGACAGCCACCTACGAGCAGTACTTC	CASSQFPGTATYEQYF	TRBD1	-	16	TRBV5-5	TRBJ2-7
TGTGCCAGCAGCCCTAACAAAGACGGACCCCTCCACTTT	CASSPNKDGPLHF	-	once	13	TRBV7-2	TRBJ1-6
TGTGCCAGCAGCAAAGGGCTAGGGCAACGGAACACTGAAGCTTTCTTT	CASSKGLGQRNTEAFF	-	-	16	TRBV21-1	TRBJ1-1
TGCGCCAGCAGCTCCCAAGGGACTGAAGCTTTCTTT	CASSSQGTEAFF	-	-	12	TRBV5-1	TRBJ1-1
TGTGCCAGCAGCTTAGCAAGCGGGGCTGTCGAGCAGTACTTC	CASSLASGAVEQYF	TRBD2	-	14	TRBV7-9	TRBJ2-7
TGTGCCAGTACCCGACAGCAATATCAGCCCCAGCATTTT	CASTRQQYQPQHF	-	-	13	TRBV19	TRBJ1-5
TGTGCCTGGAGCAAGGATGGGAATTCACCCCTCCACTTT	CAWSKDGNSPLHF	-	-	13	TRBV30	TRBJ1-6
TGTGCCAGCAGCTCCGGGACAGGTCTCTACGAGCAGTACTTC	CASSSGTGLYEQYF	TRBD1	-	14	TRBV28	TRBJ2-7
TGCGCCAGCAGCCAAAGTGACAGCTACGAGCAGTACTTC	CASSQSDSYEQYF	-	-	13	TRBV4-1	TRBJ2-7
TGTGCCAGCAACAGGGGCACCGGGGAGCTGTTTTTT	CASNRGTGELFF	TRBD1	-	12	TRBV9	TRBJ2-2
TGTGCCAGCAGCTTAGGCGGGGGGGCAGGTAAAAATGAGCAGTTCTTC	CASSLGGGAGKNEQFF	TRBD2	-	16	TRBV7-8	TRBJ2-1
TGTGCCAGCAGTTACCAAGAGACCCAGTACTTC	CASSYQETQYF	-	once	11	TRBV6-2/TRBV6-3	TRBJ2-5
TGTGCCTGGAACCGGGACAGGGAAGCTTTCTTT	CAWNRDREAFF	TRBD1	-	11	TRBV30	TRBJ1-1
TGTGCCAGCAGTGGTTATAGGGGGCTAGAAGCTTTCTTT	CASSGYRGLEAFF	TRBD1	-	13	TRBV2	TRBJ1-1
TGTGCCAGCAGCCATTTGACAGCACACTATGGCTACACCTTC	CASSHLTAHYGYTF	-	few	14	TRBV3-1/TRBV3-2	TRBJ1-2
TGTGCCAGCAGCCCGGACAGGTCTGGAAACACCATATATTTT	CASSPDRSGNTIYF	TRBD1	-	14	TRBV7-9	TRBJ1-3
TGTGCCAGCAGTTCCCGGTACTATGGCTACACCTTC	CASSSRYYGYTF	-	-	12	TRBV5-6	TRBJ1-2